One and the same sample provided the 30 T cell receptor beta chains below, sequenced in a study of cytomegalovirus exposure and HLA in healthy donors. Vbeta (60) and Jbeta (13) primers were used in the PCR. This table comes from immunoSEQ multiplex PCR, and its TCRdb copy is limited to in-frame clones, with some not included. The sample spans approximately 130,000 clones; the ten largest clones claim 2%. Sequenced input: PBMCs. These receptors were taken from a woman aged 60-75 years in good health and CMV-seronegative.

This rearrangement joins TRBV28 to TRBJ2-7, with TRBD1 as a possible D gene (5 bases). The germline V and J ends were trimmed by 6 bases and 3 bases, with 21 bases remaining between them. CDR1 and CDR2 from the germline V gene are MDHEN and SYDVKM. This CDR3 comprises 16 residues. For the CDR3, the DNA is TGTGCCAGCAGCGATTACGACAGCTCCTGGGACTACGAGCAGTACTTC. It encodes CASSDYDSSWDYEQYF.

V usage is TRBV5-1 and J usage is TRBJ2-3; possibly TRBD1 for D (5 bases). The germline V gene has CDR1 SGHRS and CDR2 YFSETQ. The CDR3 contains 14 residues. With 2 bases removed from V and 2 bases from J, the gap between germline ends came to 9 bases. This CDR3 is CASSLKGNTDTQYF. The CDR3 DNA follows: TGCGCCAGCAGCTTAAAGGGGAACACAGATACGCAGTATTTT. Based on the CDR3 plus reference TRBV5-1 and TRBJ2-3, the full variable domain is KAGVTQTPRYLIKTRGQQVTLSCSPISGHRSVSWYQQTPGQGLQFLFEYFSETQRNKGNFPGRFSGRQFSNSRSEMNVSTLELGDSALYLCASSLKGNTDTQYFGPGTRLTVL.

V is TRBV28 and J is TRBJ1-1, with no clear D. V gave up 7 bases and J gave up 6 bases, with 21 bases separating them. This CDR3 is built from 15 residues. In germline, CDR1 is MDHEN, CDR2 SYDVKM. CDR3 nucleotide sequence: TGTGCCAGCACTCCCGGGGAGTGGTTGGGAGCTGAAGCTTTCTTT. This gives the protein CASTPGEWLGAEAFF.

The V call is TRBV6-5, the J call TRBJ1-1; 7 bases are shared with TRBD1. Germline-derived CDR1 and CDR2 are MNHEY and SVGAGI. V lost 4 bases and J lost 2; bases outside the gene matches: 4. The CDR3 spans 14 residues. CDR3 sequence (DNA): TGTGCCAGCAGTTTCTCAGGGGGAAACACTGAAGCTTTCTTT. Amino acid sequence: CASSFSGGNTEAFF.

The chain links TRBV27 to TRBJ1-5, with TRBD1 matching over 7 bases. CDR3 size: 13 residues. Germline CDR1 reads MNHEY; CDR2 reads SMNVEV (reference sequence). V lost 6 bases, J lost 6 bases, and 5 bases stayed unmatched. CDR3: CASRSRGSQPQHF. The CDR3 nucleotides are TGTGCCAGCAGGAGCAGGGGGAGTCAGCCCCAGCATTTT.

The chain recombines TRBV6-5 with TRBJ2-2, with a possible D match to TRBD2 (5 bases). Germline CDR1 reads MNHEY; CDR2 reads SVGAGI. The CDR3 loop spans 14 amino acids. Trimming removed 7 bases from V and 6 bases from J, with 15 bases in between. CDR3 nucleotides: TGTGCCAGCACCGAGGACTGGACGGCCGGGGAGCTGTTTTTT. Its translation: CASTEDWTAGELFF.

The V gene is TRBV7-9, the J gene TRBJ2-5; D gene unclear. V shed 5 bases and J shed 1 base, with 11 bases lying between them. The length of the CDR3 is 14 residues. Germline loops: CDR1 SEHNR, CDR2 FQNEAQ (reference sequence). The CDR3, as DNA: TGTGCCAGCAGCCCCCAGGCTTTCCAAGAGACCCAGTACTTC. As protein: CASSPQAFQETQYF.

The chain joins TRBV28 to TRBJ1-4; TRBD1 matches 9 bases. Germline V gene lookup returns CDR1 MDHEN and CDR2 SYDVKM. This CDR3 has 14 residues. The ends lost 11 bases at V and 8 bases at J; junction bases unmatched: 12. This CDR3 is CAANTGGEGEKLFF. The CDR3 nucleotides are TGTGCCGCCAATACAGGGGGCGAAGGGGAAAAACTGTTTTTT.

The chain has TRBV13 and TRBJ2-4, with a possible D match to TRBD1 (7 bases). Trimming removed 0 bases from V and 6 bases from J, with 12 bases in between. The CDR3 contains 15 residues. Germline-derived CDR1 and CDR2 are PRHDT and FYEKMQ (reference sequence). CDR3 amino acids: CASSLGGQGGNIQYF. DNA of the CDR3: TGTGCCAGCAGCTTAGGCGGGCAGGGGGGAAACATTCAGTACTTC. Full variable domain (outside the CDR3, taken from reference TRBV13 and TRBJ2-4): AAGVIQSPRHLIKEKRETATLKCYPIPRHDTVYWYQQGPGQDPQFLISFYEKMQSDKGSIPDRFSAQQFSDYHSELNMSSLELGDSALYFCASSLGGQGGNIQYFGAGTRLSVL.

A remark on this clone: Other DNA sequences within the sample encode an identical CDR3. The CDR3 protein is CASSYSTSGTDTQYF. DNA of the CDR3: TGTGCCAGCAGTTACTCGACTAGCGGCACAGATACGCAGTATTTT. This chain joins TRBV6-5 and TRBJ2-3; 8 nucleotides line up with TRBD2. After removal of 0 bases from V and 1 base from J, the junction contained 0 bases not matched to a gene. CDR3 length equals 15 residues. Germline-derived CDR1 and CDR2 are MNHEY and SVGAGI.

This sequence joins TRBV19 and TRBJ1-1; no reliable D call. The CDR3 is 13 residues long. Germline V CDR1 and CDR2: LNHDA, SQIVND (reference sequence). V dropped 5 bases and J dropped 1 base, with 8 bases sitting between them. The CDR3 region is CASSDRGNTEAFF. The CDR3 nucleotides are TGTGCCAGTAGTGACCGAGGGAACACTGAAGCTTTCTTT. The full variable domain, with the rest looked up from reference TRBV19 and TRBJ1-1, is DGGITQSPKYLFRKEGQNVTLSCEQNLNHDAMYWYRQDPGQGLRLIYYSQIVNDFQKGDIAEGYSVSREKKESFPLTVTSAQKNPTAFYLCASSDRGNTEAFFGQGTRLTVV.

J is TRBJ1-1 and V is TRBV25-1; D not resolved. The V end was cut by 3 bases, the J end by 4 bases, with 18 bases between. From germline, CDR1 is MGHDK and CDR2 SYGVNS. The CDR3 consists of 16 residues. The CDR3 coding sequence is TGTGCCAGCAGTGATTTCGGTCTCATCCAATTCACTGAAGCTTTCTTT. Translated, it gives CASSDFGLIQFTEAFF.

The V gene is TRBV10-3, the J gene TRBJ2-1; TRBD2 is a possible D gene (6 bases). The V gene's germline CDR1 is ENHRY and CDR2 SYGVKD. V was shortened by 5 bases and J by 0 bases, with 23 bases between the two germline ends. The CDR3 is made up of 19 amino acids. The CDR3 nucleotides read TGTGCCATCAGTCTCCCCGGAGGGAATAGAACGTCCTCCTACAATGAGCAGTTCTTC. It codes for CAISLPGGNRTSSYNEQFF.

J is TRBJ1-5 and V is TRBV19, with 9 bases identical to TRBD1. Germline V gene data show CDR1 as LNHDA and CDR2 as SQIVND (reference sequence). The CDR3 is made up of 17 amino acids. J was trimmed by 8 bases and V by 6 bases; bases with no gene match: 17. This CDR3 is CASSPLKTGTGFKPQHF. The CDR3 DNA sequence: TGTGCCAGTAGCCCATTGAAGACAGGGACAGGGTTCAAGCCCCAGCATTTT.

The chain joins TRBV6-1 to TRBJ2-7; 9 nucleotides align to TRBD1. The ends lost 2 bases at V and 3 bases at J; junction bases unmatched: 2. Germline values: CDR1 MNHNS, CDR2 SASEGT. This CDR3 spans 14 amino acids. CDR3 nucleotides: TGTGCCAGCAGTGAACGGGACAGGGTCTACGAGCAGTACTTC. Its translation is CASSERDRVYEQYF.

The J gene is TRBJ2-2, the V gene TRBV27, with D possibly matching TRBD1 (6 bases). V was clipped by 4 bases and J by 2 bases, with 14 bases between them. The CDR3 length is 16 residues. The germline V gene encodes CDR1 MNHEY and CDR2 SMNVEV (reference sequence). The chain's CDR3 is CASSSRWTANTGELFF. The CDR3 nucleotides are TGTGCCAGCAGTTCCCGTTGGACAGCAAACACCGGGGAGCTGTTTTTT.

The chain recombines TRBV6-6 with TRBJ2-5; the match to TRBD2 covers 9 bases. Looked up from germline, CDR1 is MNHNY and CDR2 is SVGAGI (reference sequence). V was pared by 5 bases and J by 5 bases, with 3 bases of the junction left unmatched. The CDR3 runs 13 residues. CDR3 nucleotide sequence: TGTGCCAGCAGTAGCGGGGGGTGGGAGACCCAGTACTTC. Its translation is CASSSGGWETQYF.

V gene TRBV2 combines with J gene TRBJ1-5, with 12 nucleotides matching TRBD1. V was clipped by 6 bases and J by 2 bases; unmatched bases: 8. CDR1 and CDR2 (germline): SNHLY, FYNNEI. The CDR3 extends over 17 amino acids. The CDR3 loop is CASREGQGAWGNQPQHF. The CDR3, as DNA: TGTGCCAGCAGGGAGGGACAGGGGGCCTGGGGCAATCAGCCCCAGCATTTT.

Note on this clone: One end of the junction varies from germline; a read error may be responsible. The rearrangement joins TRBV7-7 to TRBJ2-2, with D unclear. The CDR3 sequence is 13 residues long. The V gene's germline CDR1 is SSHAT and CDR2 FNYEAQ (reference sequence). DNA of the CDR3: TGTGCTAGCAGCTTATCAGAAACCGGGGAGCTGTTTTTT. This encodes CASSLSETGELFF.

The rearrangement uses TRBV5-6 and TRBJ2-2; D might be TRBD1 (5 bases). V lost 0 bases and J 9 bases, leaving 6 bases between the germline ends. Germline V lookup: CDR1 SGHDT, CDR2 YYEEEE. This CDR3 is built from 12 residues. Written as DNA, the CDR3 is TGTGCCAGCAGCTTGGCAGGGCGGGAGCTGTTTTTT. Residues: CASSLAGRELFF.

The chain couples TRBV28 to TRBJ1-2; 9 bases agree with TRBD1. Germline CDR1 MDHEN, CDR2 SYDVKM. The CDR3 length is 15 residues. Trimming cost V 6 bases and J 5 bases; bases outside gene matches: 10. CDR3 loop: CASSFTPGQGYGYTF. The CDR3 bases are TGTGCCAGCAGCTTCACTCCGGGACAGGGTTATGGCTACACCTTC.

The CDR3 loop reads CASSSTEWTEAFF. The CDR3 region has the DNA TGTGCCAGCAGCTCCACGGAGTGGACTGAAGCTTTCTTT. V and J are TRBV7-9 and TRBJ1-1; D not certain. This CDR3 comprises 13 residues. The germline CDR1 and CDR2 sequences are SEHNR and FQNEAQ (reference sequence). The V and J ends lost 4 bases and 5 bases respectively, with 11 bases between them. The complete variable domain, with remaining parts taken from reference TRBV7-9 and TRBJ1-1, reads DTGVSQNPRHKITKRGQNVTFRCDPISEHNRLYWYRQTLGQGPEFLTYFQNEAQLEKSRLLSDRFSAERPKGSFSTLEIQRTEQGDSAMYLCASSSTEWTEAFFGQGTRLTVV.

J is TRBJ1-5 and V is TRBV28, with TRBD1 identical over 7 bases. There are 14 residues in the CDR3. The trim removed 5 bases at V and 7 bases at J, leaving 8 bases unmatched. The germline V gene encodes CDR1 MDHEN and CDR2 SYDVKM. The CDR3 DNA is TGTGCCAGCAGTGGTGGAGGGGGCTGGCAGCCCCAGCATTTT. Translation: CASSGGGGWQPQHF.

The V gene is TRBV7-3, the J gene TRBJ2-7, with 8 nucleotides matching TRBD2. Germline CDR1 reads SGHTA; CDR2 reads FQGTGA. The V gene end was trimmed by 4 bases and the J gene end by 3 bases; junction bases not matched to a gene: 2. The length of the CDR3 is 13 residues. CDR3 coding DNA: TGTGCCAGCAGCTCCGGGGGGGGCTACGAGCAGTACTTC. This gives the protein CASSSGGGYEQYF.

The gene calls are TRBV5-1 and TRBJ2-3; 11 bases match TRBD2. CDR3 length: 16 amino acids. Per germline, CDR1 SGHRS and CDR2 YFSETQ. V gave up 3 bases and J gave up 3 bases; unmatched junction bases: 6. The CDR3 loop is CASSSISGGVTDTQYF. CDR3 coding DNA: TGCGCCAGCAGCTCAATTAGCGGGGGGGTGACAGATACGCAGTATTTT.

The V call is TRBV28, the J call TRBJ2-1, with 7 bases aligning to TRBD1. V shed 2 bases, J shed 9 bases, and the junction held 10 bases outside the gene matches. Germline lookup yields CDR1 MDHEN and CDR2 SYDVKM. The length of the CDR3 is 15 residues. CDR3 sequence: CASSLRSYQGVEQFF. The CDR3 DNA sequence: TGTGCCAGCAGTTTAAGGTCTTACCAGGGGGTTGAGCAGTTCTTC.

The CDR3 coding sequence is TGTGCCAGCAGGGGACTAGCGGGATCGGATACGCAGTATTTT. Protein product: CASRGLAGSDTQYF. This chain joins TRBV5-6 and TRBJ2-3; 13 bases fit TRBD2. Per the germline V gene, CDR1 is SGHDT and CDR2 is YYEEEE. V shed 5 bases, J shed 6 bases, and the junction held 3 bases outside the gene matches. This CDR3 spans 14 amino acids.

The chain recombines TRBV5-1 with TRBJ2-1; possible D gene TRBD1, 6 bases. CDR3 length equals 15 residues. Trimming took 5 bases from V and 1 from J, leaving 13 bases between them. Germline V gene sequence: CDR1 SGHRS, CDR2 YFSETQ. The chain's CDR3 is CASSRDTRSYNEQFF. Written as DNA, the CDR3 is TGCGCCAGCAGTAGGGACACCCGATCCTACAATGAGCAGTTCTTC.

The V call is TRBV19, the J call TRBJ1-1; a possible D gene is TRBD1 (5 bases). V lost 1 base and J 3 bases, leaving 9 bases between the germline ends. The germline V gene encodes CDR1 LNHDA and CDR2 SQIVND (reference sequence). The CDR3 sequence is 14 residues long. CDR3 nucleotide sequence: TGTGCCAGTAGTATAGTTGGGGGGGACACTGAAGCTTTCTTT. Translation: CASSIVGGDTEAFF. Full variable domain (rest looked up from reference TRBV19 and TRBJ1-1): DGGITQSPKYLFRKEGQNVTLSCEQNLNHDAMYWYRQDPGQGLRLIYYSQIVNDFQKGDIAEGYSVSREKKESFPLTVTSAQKNPTAFYLCASSIVGGDTEAFFGQGTRLTVV.

This sequence joins TRBV19 and TRBJ2-2; TRBD2 agrees at 10 bases. CDR1 and CDR2 from the germline V gene are LNHDA and SQIVND (reference sequence). With 7 bases clipped from V and 8 bases from J, the junction kept 13 bases outside the gene matches. This CDR3 has 16 amino acids. In DNA, the CDR3 is TGTGCCAGTACCACGGGGAGCGGGAGGGCCCCGGGGGAGCTGTTTTTT. Its protein product is CASTTGSGRAPGELFF.